These 16 T cell receptor beta chains were sequenced from one sample in a study of T cell responses to AZD1222 COVID-19 vaccine. TCRdb keeps only in-frame clones here, not all; method: immunoSEQ multiplex PCR. The repertoire consists of some 71,000 clones, with about 83% occurring once and the leading ten covering approximately 9.8%. The material sequenced was peripheral blood, taken on day 0 of AZD1222 vaccination. These receptor sequences come from an adult in good health.

This sequence joins TRBV30 and TRBJ1-6; weak D call: TRBD1 (5 bases). V was trimmed by 1 base and J by 8 bases, leaving 12 bases between them. CDR1 and CDR2 (germline): GTSNPN, SVGIG (reference sequence). This CDR3 region has 14 residues. CDR3 sequence: CAWSADGGYSPLHF. In DNA, the CDR3 is TGTGCCTGGAGTGCCGATGGGGGATATTCACCCCTCCACTTT.

The V call is TRBV5-1, the J call TRBJ2-3; 10 nucleotides agree with TRBD2. J gave up 3 bases and V 1 base, and 2 bases lay outside the gene matches. The CDR3 extends over 15 amino acids. Germline V gives CDR1 SGHRS, CDR2 YFSETQ. CDR3 DNA sequence: TGCGCCAGCAGCTTGCTAGCGGGGGCTACAGATACGCAGTATTTT. Its protein product is CASSLLAGATDTQYF.

The chain couples TRBV15 to TRBJ1-6; D not resolved. V was clipped by 4 bases and J by 6 bases, with 10 bases between them. Germline V CDR1 and CDR2: LNHNV, YYDKDF (reference sequence). This CDR3 has 14 amino acids. The CDR3 is CATSTDDTNSPLHF. In DNA, the CDR3 is TGTGCCACCAGCACAGACGATACTAATTCACCCCTCCACTTT.

This sequence joins TRBV11-2 and TRBJ2-3; D gene uncertain. CDR1 SGHAT and CDR2 FQNNGV come from the germline V gene. V was pared by 0 bases and J by 6 bases, with 7 bases between. The CDR3 contains 13 residues. CDR3 region: CASSLEWLDTQYF. CDR3 sequence (DNA): TGTGCCAGCAGCTTAGAATGGTTGGATACGCAGTATTTT.

The V gene is TRBV10-1, the J gene TRBJ2-2, with TRBD1 as a possible D gene (5 bases). Trimming pared 0 bases from V and 4 bases from J, leaving 9 bases between. The CDR3 consists of 15 residues. Germline CDR1 is WNHNN and CDR2 is SYGVQD (reference sequence). The CDR3 loop reads CASSESGLLTGELFF. The CDR3 DNA sequence: TGCGCCAGCAGTGAGTCGGGGCTACTCACCGGGGAGCTGTTTTTT.

The J gene is TRBJ1-2, the V gene TRBV4-1; D is unresolved. The V end was cut by 3 bases, the J end by 7 bases, with 12 bases between. Germline CDR1 and CDR2: MGHRA and YSYEKL. The CDR3 loop spans 13 amino acids. CDR3 in amino acids: CASSQVEGGGYTF. CDR3 nucleotides: TGCGCCAGCAGCCAGGTCGAGGGTGGTGGCTACACCTTC.

This chain links TRBV5-5 with TRBJ1-5; the match to TRBD1 covers 7 bases. After removal of 4 bases from V and 3 bases from J, the junction contained 7 bases not matched to a gene. The CDR3 spans 15 residues. Germline loops: CDR1 SGHKS, CDR2 YYEKEE (reference sequence). As DNA, the CDR3 is TGTGCCAGCAGCCCTCAGACAGGGTACAATCAGCCCCAGCATTTT. It specifies CASSPQTGYNQPQHF.

The V gene is TRBV5-4, the J gene TRBJ1-6; D is unclear. V gave up 0 bases and J gave up 9 bases, with 4 bases separating them. The CDR3 runs 12 residues. The V gene's germline CDR1 is SGHNT and CDR2 YYREEE (reference sequence). CDR3 region: CASSLGFSPLHF. DNA for the CDR3: TGTGCCAGCAGCTTGGGGTTTTCACCCCTCCACTTT. The entire variable domain, with the rest obtained from reference TRBV5-4 and TRBJ1-6, is as follows: ETGVTQSPTHLIKTRGQQVTLRCSSQSGHNTVSWYQQALGQGPQFIFQYYREEENGRGNFPPRFSGLQFPNYSSELNVNALELDDSALYLCASSLGFSPLHFGNGTRLTVT.

The chain employs TRBV6-5 and TRBJ2-5; a weak D match, TRBD2 (5 bases). V shed 4 bases and J shed 1 base, with 10 bases lying between them. Germline assignment: CDR1 MNHEY and CDR2 SVGAGI. The CDR3 length is 14 residues. The CDR3 is CASSSSGIQETQYF. CDR3 nucleotide sequence: TGTGCCAGCAGTTCCTCCGGGATCCAAGAGACCCAGTACTTC.

The chain is built from TRBV7-2 and TRBJ1-5; 8 bases map to TRBD1. Germline CDR1 SGHTA, CDR2 FQGNSA. The CDR3 runs to 15 residues. J gave up 7 bases and V 5 bases, and 10 bases lay outside the gene matches. This CDR3 reads CASSRWTGSEQPQHF. The CDR3 DNA reads as TGTGCCAGCAGCCGGTGGACAGGGTCGGAGCAGCCCCAGCATTTT.

The rearrangement uses TRBV11-1 and TRBJ2-7, with TRBD2 identical over 7 bases. Germline V gene sequence: CDR1 SGHAT, CDR2 FQDESV (reference sequence). J gave up 5 bases and V 2 bases, and 9 bases lay outside the gene matches. The CDR3 covers 15 residues. Here the CDR3 DNA reads TGTGCCAGCAGCTTAACCGGGACTAAGATCGACGAGCAGTACTTC. Its protein product is CASSLTGTKIDEQYF.

This clone is a singleton in its sample. This chain joins TRBV5-4 and TRBJ1-4; unclear D gene. This CDR3 has 14 residues. CDR1 and CDR2 from the germline V gene are SGHNT and YYREEE (reference sequence). V lost 1 base and J 0 bases, leaving 4 bases between the germline ends. CDR3 in amino acids: CASSLSATNEKLFF. CDR3 bases: TGTGCCAGCAGCTTGTCTGCAACTAATGAAAAACTGTTTTTT. The full variable domain, in which reference TRBV5-4 and TRBJ1-4 provide the parts outside the CDR3, is ETGVTQSPTHLIKTRGQQVTLRCSSQSGHNTVSWYQQALGQGPQFIFQYYREEENGRGNFPPRFSGLQFPNYSSELNVNALELDDSALYLCASSLSATNEKLFFGSGTQLSVL.

The chain is built from TRBV19 and TRBJ1-1; D remains ambiguous. The CDR3 is 13 amino acids. Per germline, CDR1 LNHDA and CDR2 SQIVND (reference sequence). Between the trimmed V and J ends, which lost 8 bases and 3 bases, there was a span of 13 bases. CDR3 amino acids: CASRVKVYTEAFF. CDR3 in DNA: TGTGCCAGTCGGGTTAAGGTATACACTGAAGCTTTCTTT.

DNA for the CDR3: TGTGCCAGCCAGGGGATTATTCTCTTTGAAGCTTTCTTT. It specifies CASQGIILFEAFF. This chain uses TRBV28 with TRBJ1-1; possibly TRBD1 for D (6 bases). The V end lost 8 bases, the J end lost 7 bases, and 17 bases lay between the germline ends. Germline CDR1 reads MDHEN; CDR2 reads SYDVKM. The CDR3 sequence is 13 residues long.

The chain couples TRBV9 to TRBJ1-2, with no clear D. Germline CDR1 is SGDLS and CDR2 is YYNGEE. Trimming took off 0 bases at V and 1 base at J, with 4 bases between the two ends. The CDR3 contains 13 residues. The DNA of the CDR3 is TGTGCCAGCAGCGTAGCGGGTAACTATGGCTACACCTTC. This codes for CASSVAGNYGYTF.

The rearrangement joins TRBV5-5 to TRBJ2-5; 9 bases match TRBD1. Germline values: CDR1 SGHKS, CDR2 YYEKEE (reference sequence). This CDR3 has 14 amino acids. The V and J ends lost 3 bases and 4 bases, in that order; junction bases with no gene match: 4. The CDR3 region has the DNA TGTGCCAGCAGCTGGGGACAGGGTGGAGAGACCCAGTACTTC. Residues: CASSWGQGGETQYF. Full variable domain (outside the CDR3, taken from reference TRBV5-5 and TRBJ2-5): DAGVTQSPTHLIKTRGQQVTLRCSPISGHKSVSWYQQVLGQGPQFIFQYYEKEERGRGNFPDRFSARQFPNYSSELNVNALLLGDSALYLCASSWGQGGETQYFGPGTRLLVL.